These T cell receptor beta chains were read from a single sample in a study of beta chain features in type 1 diabetes. Assay: immunoSEQ multiplex PCR; the TCRdb copy retains only in-frame clones and omits some. The sample yields about 900,000 clones, about 17% seen once. Sample: naive CD4+ T cells from blood. The source is a woman aged 18-29 years in good health. CDR3s include the opening cysteine and the closing phenylalanine or tryptophan. The order of the fields is J gene, V gene, D gene, clone size, CDR3 DNA, CDR3 protein. A D gene is named only where the DNA matches it firmly. The listing skips clone size in some rows; elsewhere it reads once, few, many or a size class.

>TRBJ2-2|TRBV2|-|-
TGTGCCAGCAGTGTGTTAGCGGAAGACACCGGGGAGCTGTTTTTT
CASSVLAEDTGELFF
>TRBJ2-3|TRBV28|-|-
TGTGCCAGCGGGCAGACTAGCACAGATACGCAGTATTTT
CASGQTSTDTQYF
>TRBJ2-7|TRBV2|TRBD1|-
TGTGCCAGCAGTACCCGACAGGGGGCTCACGAGCAGTACTTC
CASSTRQGAHEQYF
>TRBJ2-7|TRBV10-3|TRBD2|few
TGTGCCAGCAGAGGAAGCGGGAGGGGCGAGCAGTACTTC
CASRGSGRGEQYF
>TRBJ2-3|TRBV10-3|TRBD2|-
TGTGCCATCAGTATTAGGCGGGAGGGCTCAGATACGCAGTATTTT
CAISIRREGSDTQYF
>TRBJ1-4|TRBV4-3|-|-
TGCGCCAGCAGCCAAGGGAATCAGCTTAATGAAAAACTGTTTTTT
CASSQGNQLNEKLFF
>TRBJ2-1|TRBV19|-|-
TGTGCCAGTAGTATAGATTCACTAGCCGTCGGTGAGCAGTTCTTC
CASSIDSLAVGEQFF
>TRBJ1-3|TRBV9|-|few
TGTGCCAGCAGCGTAGATATCTCTGGAAACACCATATATTTT
CASSVDISGNTIYF
>TRBJ1-2|TRBV28|-|few
TGTGCCAGCCTGGGGTTCTACTACACCTTC
CASLGFYYTF
>TRBJ2-2|TRBV28|-|few
TGTGCCAGCAAGCCCGACCGGGGCTCGGGGACCGGGGAGCTGTTTTTT
CASKPDRGSGTGELFF
>TRBJ2-1|TRBV6-5|-|few
TGTGCCAGCAGTACGTTCGTCGGGACAAATGAGCAGTTCTTC
CASSTFVGTNEQFF
>TRBJ1-5|TRBV18|TRBD1|few
TGTGCCAGCTCACCTGACAGGGAATATCAGCCCCAGCATTTT
CASSPDREYQPQHF
>TRBJ2-3|TRBV6-5|TRBD2|-
TGTGCCAGCAGCCCCCAGCGGGAGGGTACGCAGTATTTT
CASSPQREGTQYF
>TRBJ2-2|TRBV19|TRBD2|-
TGTGCCAGTAGTAGGACTAGCGGGAGTCTCACCGGGGAGCTGTTTTTT
CASSRTSGSLTGELFF
>TRBJ2-3|TRBV21-1|-|few
TGTGCCAGCAGCAAAAGACTAGCGGAAAGCACAGATACGCAGTATTTT
CASSKRLAESTDTQYF
>TRBJ2-1|TRBV18|TRBD1|-
TGTGCCAGCTCACCACATCAACCGGGACAGGCCAGCTCCTACAATGAGCAGTTCTTC
CASSPHQPGQASSYNEQFF
>TRBJ2-1|TRBV18|TRBD2|-
TGTGCCAGCTCACCACCCGGGACTAGTACCAATGAGCAGTTCTTC
CASSPPGTSTNEQFF
>TRBJ2-7|TRBV29-1|TRBD2|few
TGCAGCGTATATGGAGTAGCGGGAGCCCGGGCTTCGTCCTACGAGCAGTACTTC
CSVYGVAGARASSYEQYF
>TRBJ2-3|TRBV10-3|TRBD2|few
TGTGCCATCAGGAGTAGCGGGACCACAGATACGCAGTATTTT
CAIRSSGTTDTQYF
>TRBJ2-1|TRBV4-2|TRBD2|-
TGTGCCAGCAGCCAAGCCCAGGGACTAGCCGTCCTGAATGAGCAGTTCTTC
CASSQAQGLAVLNEQFF
>TRBJ2-2|TRBV28|TRBD1|few
TGTGCCAGCAGTTTAGGGGACAGGGACACCGGGGAGCTGTTTTTT
CASSLGDRDTGELFF
>TRBJ1-2|TRBV14|-|-
TGTGCCAGCAGCCAAGTCGGCAGGGCCCATGGCTACACCTTC
CASSQVGRAHGYTF
>TRBJ2-5|TRBV2|-|-
TGTGCCAGCAGTGAGAGGGGAGAGACCCAGTACTTC
CASSERGETQYF
>TRBJ2-2|TRBV19|-|few
TGTGCCAGTAGTATAAGGGGGAACACCGGGGAGCTGTTTTTT
CASSIRGNTGELFF
>TRBJ2-7|TRBV19|-|-
TGTGCCAGTAGTCCCCGAGTGGGATACGAGCAGTACTTC
CASSPRVGYEQYF
>TRBJ2-7|TRBV9|-|few
TGTGCCAGCAGCGTGGCCCCCACCTACGAGCAGTACTTC
CASSVAPTYEQYF
>TRBJ1-5|TRBV19|TRBD1|-
TGTGCCAGTAACAGGGGACGGGAGCAGCCCCAGCATTTT
CASNRGREQPQHF
>TRBJ2-1|TRBV5-1|-|-
TGCGCCAGCAGCTTGGAAGGTCGTGCCTACAATGAGCAGTTCTTC
CASSLEGRAYNEQFF
>TRBJ2-7|TRBV7-8|-|-
TGTGCCAGCAGCTCCCGGGCAAAACCCTACGAGCAGTACTTC
CASSSRAKPYEQYF
>TRBJ2-3|TRBV4-3|TRBD1|few
TGCGCCAGCAGAAACCGGGACAGGGGGTGGATAGATACGCAGTATTTT
CASRNRDRGWIDTQYF
>TRBJ2-7|TRBV6-5|-|few
TGTGCCAGCAGTTACGGGGTGCCCCCTGACGAGCAGTACTTC
CASSYGVPPDEQYF
>TRBJ2-1|TRBV7-3|-|-
TGTGCCAGCAGCGCCGAGGTCCTAGGCAATGAGCAGTTCTTC
CASSAEVLGNEQFF
>TRBJ2-3|TRBV29-1|-|few
TGCAGCGTTGGTGGGGTTAGATCTAGCACAGATACGCAGTATTTT
CSVGGVRSSTDTQYF
>TRBJ2-4|TRBV10-3|-|few
TGTGCCATCAGTGAGGGCACAGGAGCCAAAAACATTCAGTACTTC
CAISEGTGAKNIQYF
>TRBJ2-3|TRBV5-1|-|once
TGCGCCAGCAGCTTGTTGAGGACTAGCACAGATACGCAGTATTTT
CASSLLRTSTDTQYF
>TRBJ2-5|TRBV28|TRBD1|-
TGTGCCAGCAGAATTATCAGGGGGCGAGGGACCCAAGAGACCCAGTACTTC
CASRIIRGRGTQETQYF